Listed here are 29 T cell receptor beta chains from one sample, sequenced in a study of cytomegalovirus exposure and HLA in healthy donors. A multiplex PCR was run with 60 Vbeta primers and 13 Jbeta primers. The method was immunoSEQ multiplex PCR; TCRdb's version includes in-frame clones alone and lacks a portion of them. The data contain fewer than 200,000 clones, 75% to 90% of them singletons. Sequencing was performed on PBMCs. These receptors all come from a male donor in good health and CMV-seronegative.

The gene calls are TRBV10-3 and TRBJ1-5; TRBD1 agrees at 7 bases. The V gene end was trimmed by 10 bases and the J gene end by 7 bases; junction bases not matched to a gene: 10. The CDR3 sequence is 13 residues long. Germline V lookup: CDR1 ENHRY, CDR2 SYGVKD. In DNA form, the CDR3 reads TGTGCCACCAGGACAGGAGAGGGCCAGCCCCAGCATTTT. Translation: CATRTGEGQPQHF.

This chain links TRBV4-3 with TRBJ2-5, with a possible D match to TRBD1 (6 bases). The CDR3 sequence is 19 residues long. The V end was cut by 3 bases, the J end by 5 bases, with 28 bases between. Germline CDR1 reads LGHNA; CDR2 reads YSLEER. This CDR3 is CASSQKSPLRVRGEETQYF. The CDR3 DNA reads TGCGCCAGCAGCCAGAAGTCCCCCCTTAGGGTCAGGGGTGAGGAGACCCAGTACTTC.

The chain carries TRBV5-1 and TRBJ2-2; TRBD2 aligns across 10 bases. Germline-derived CDR1 and CDR2 are SGHRS and YFSETQ. This CDR3 contains 16 residues. V lost 3 bases and J lost 6; bases outside the gene matches: 8. CDR3 bases: TGCGCCAGCAGCTCCCGAGGAGCGGGGGGGCCCGGGGAGCTGTTTTTT. As protein: CASSSRGAGGPGELFF.

The V and J genes are TRBV5-6 and TRBJ1-6; 8 bases line up with TRBD1. Germline V gene lookup returns CDR1 SGHDT and CDR2 YYEEEE. The V segment lost 4 bases and the J segment 0 bases; nucleotides outside the gene matches: 6. This CDR3 is 17 amino acids long. The CDR3 here is CASSPRTGSSYNSPLHF. As DNA, the CDR3 is TGTGCCAGCAGCCCGCGGACAGGGAGCTCCTATAATTCACCCCTCCACTTT.

The rearrangement joins TRBV6-4 to TRBJ1-1; unclear D gene. V was pared by 6 bases and J by 1 base, with 12 bases between. This CDR3 has 14 residues. Germline V lookup: CDR1 MRHNA, CDR2 SNTAGT. The CDR3 reads CASSETWANTEAFF. The CDR3 DNA follows: TGTGCCAGCAGCGAAACATGGGCGAACACTGAAGCTTTCTTT.

The chain employs TRBV2 and TRBJ2-5; D is unresolved. This CDR3 is built from 13 residues. CDR1 and CDR2 from the germline V gene are SNHLY and FYNNEI. Trimming cost V 7 bases and J 2 bases, with 11 bases left between them. Written as DNA, the CDR3 is TGTGCCAGCAAGGAGACGGAGCAAGAGACCCAGTACTTC. Translation gives CASKETEQETQYF. The variable domain in full, with the rest retrieved from reference TRBV2 and TRBJ2-5, is EPEVTQTPSHQVTQMGQEVILRCVPISNHLYFYWYRQILGQKVEFLVSFYNNEISEKSEIFDDQFSVERPDGSNFTLKIRSTKLEDSAMYFCASKETEQETQYFGPGTRLLVL.

This sequence joins TRBV30 and TRBJ2-5, with 11 positions matching TRBD2. CDR3 size: 14 residues. J lost 4 bases, V lost 2 bases, and 3 bases had no gene match. Germline values: CDR1 GTSNPN, CDR2 SVGIG (reference sequence). CDR3 DNA: TGTGCCTGGAGTCAAACTAGCGGGGGAGAGACCCAGTACTTC. It specifies CAWSQTSGGETQYF.

The chain is built from TRBV7-9 and TRBJ1-2; 7 nucleotides line up with TRBD1. The CDR3 is 13 residues long. The V gene end was trimmed by 1 base and the J gene end by 7 bases; junction bases not matched to a gene: 3. Looked up from germline, CDR1 is SEHNR and CDR2 is FQNEAQ (reference sequence). The CDR3 here is CASSLGTGFGYTF. The CDR3 nucleotides are TGTGCCAGCAGCTTAGGGACAGGTTTTGGCTACACCTTC.

This chain uses TRBV5-6 with TRBJ2-7; possibly TRBD2 for D (7 bases). The CDR3 consists of 14 residues. The V and J ends lost 0 bases and 4 bases respectively, with 11 bases between them. CDR1 is SGHDT, CDR2 YYEEEE, per germline. CDR3: CASSLAGGGYEQYF. CDR3 bases: TGTGCCAGCAGCTTGGCGGGGGGCGGTTACGAGCAGTACTTC.

The J gene is TRBJ1-6, the V gene TRBV21-1. TRBV21-1 counts as a pseudogene. CDR3 size: 13 residues. CDR3 sequence: CASSREGGSPLHF. In DNA form, the CDR3 reads TGTGCCAGCAGCAGGGAAGGAGGATCACCCCTCCACTTT.

The J gene is TRBJ2-5, the V gene TRBV11-2; 9 nucleotides match TRBD2. From germline, CDR1 is SGHAT and CDR2 FQNNGV. This CDR3 has 16 amino acids. Losses at the gene ends were 7 bases for V and 3 bases for J; bases not matched to a gene: 12. CDR3 loop: CASTPLGAGGKETQYF. The CDR3 nucleotides read TGTGCCAGCACCCCCCTAGGCGCGGGGGGGAAAGAGACCCAGTACTTC.

This chain links TRBV5-1 with TRBJ2-2; a possible D gene is TRBD1 (7 bases). The CDR3 is 15 residues long. Trimming took 0 bases from V and 7 from J, leaving 13 bases between them. The germline CDR1 and CDR2 sequences are SGHRS and YFSETQ. DNA for the CDR3: TGCGCCAGCAGCTTGGAGGCAGGGGGGATCGGGGAGCTGTTTTTT. Translating it yields CASSLEAGGIGELFF.

This clone was detected only once. The J gene is TRBJ2-5, the V gene TRBV11-3; unclear D gene. V lost 7 bases and J lost 1, with 31 bases in between. CDR1 is SGHNT and CDR2 is YENEEA in the germline V gene. The CDR3 is 20 amino acids. The CDR3 sequence is CASILDECTPPRQIQETQYF. The CDR3 coding sequence is TGTGCCAGCATCCTAGACGAATGCACCCCACCGCGGCAGATCCAAGAGACCCAGTACTTC.

The DNA of the CDR3 is TGTGCCAGCAGTACCGGGACTACAAACTCCTACGAGCAGTACTTC. Its translation is CASSTGTTNSYEQYF. This chain joins TRBV6-1 and TRBJ2-7; 7 nucleotides align to TRBD2. Per the germline V gene, CDR1 is MNHNS and CDR2 is SASEGT. There are 15 residues in the CDR3. V trimming: 5 bases; J trimming: 0 bases; junction bases outside the gene matches: 7.

The V gene is TRBV6-5, the J gene TRBJ2-2, with a weak D call TRBD2 (6 bases). Looked up from germline, CDR1 is MNHEY and CDR2 is SVGAGI. The CDR3 runs 15 residues. V was trimmed by 2 bases and J by 4 bases, leaving 11 bases between them. The CDR3 coding sequence is TGTGCCAGCAGTTACACGGGGGACCCCACCGGGGAGCTGTTTTTT. Amino acid sequence: CASSYTGDPTGELFF.

In its sample, this clone was seen a few times. The rearrangement uses TRBV7-2 and TRBJ2-1, with 7 nucleotides matching TRBD1. This CDR3 is built from 14 residues. Germline CDR1 reads SGHTA; CDR2 reads FQGNSA. The junction had 7 bases not matched to a gene; V was cut back by 5 bases and J by 6 bases. The CDR3 region has the DNA TGTGCCAGCAGCCCGGGACAGAGGGTCAATGAGCAGTTCTTC. Encoded protein: CASSPGQRVNEQFF.

The chain employs TRBV19 and TRBJ2-7; TRBD1 agrees at 8 bases. The CDR3 runs 15 residues. Germline V gives CDR1 LNHDA, CDR2 SQIVND (reference sequence). V trimming: 3 bases; J trimming: 6 bases; junction bases outside the gene matches: 10. The CDR3 DNA reads TGTGCCAGTAGTATCAGCCAGGGGGCGCCGGCCGAGCAGTACTTC. Protein: CASSISQGAPAEQYF. Together with reference TRBV19 and TRBJ2-7, the CDR3 gives the full variable domain: DGGITQSPKYLFRKEGQNVTLSCEQNLNHDAMYWYRQDPGQGLRLIYYSQIVNDFQKGDIAEGYSVSREKKESFPLTVTSAQKNPTAFYLCASSISQGAPAEQYFGPGTRLTVT.

V gene TRBV9 combines with J gene TRBJ2-5; 9 positions agree with TRBD2. This CDR3 has 15 amino acids. Trimming removed 3 bases from V and 4 bases from J; junction bases left unmatched: 7. Per the germline V gene, CDR1 is SGDLS and CDR2 is YYNGEE. The CDR3 region is CASSATGTSRETQYF. DNA for the CDR3: TGTGCCAGCAGCGCGACCGGGACTAGCAGAGAGACCCAGTACTTC.

The rearrangement uses TRBV9 and TRBJ2-2; 7 bases agree with TRBD1. CDR1 SGDLS and CDR2 YYNGEE come from the germline V gene. The CDR3 has 19 residues. The V gene end was trimmed by 0 bases and the J gene end by 4 bases; junction bases not matched to a gene: 15. CDR3 amino acids: CASSVGDGWGQKGTGELFF. The CDR3 nucleotides are TGTGCCAGCAGCGTAGGGGATGGGTGGGGACAGAAAGGCACCGGGGAGCTGTTTTTT.

The V gene is TRBV9, the J gene TRBJ1-2, with TRBD1 matching 7 bases. The germline gives CDR1 SGDLS, CDR2 YYNGEE. The trim removed 0 bases at V and 4 bases at J, leaving 6 bases unmatched. This CDR3 spans 15 amino acids. CDR3 sequence reads: CASSVGTGAAYGYTF. The CDR3 nucleotides are TGTGCCAGCAGCGTAGGGACAGGTGCTGCCTATGGCTACACCTTC.

The gene calls are TRBV11-2 and TRBJ2-7; 9 bases agree with TRBD1. V was pared by 5 bases and J by 2 bases, with 4 bases of the junction left unmatched. The germline V gene has CDR1 SGHAT and CDR2 FQNNGV. The length of the CDR3 is 14 residues. The DNA of the CDR3 is TGTGCCAGCAGCATGGACAGGGGACCCTACGAGCAGTACTTC. Translating it yields CASSMDRGPYEQYF.

The chain has TRBV10-3 and TRBJ2-7, with 9 positions matching TRBD1. This CDR3 comprises 15 residues. Per germline, CDR1 ENHRY and CDR2 SYGVKD. V dropped 3 bases and J dropped 5; count of bases not matched to a gene: 8. CDR3 sequence (DNA): TGTGCCATCAGTGAAGGGACAGGGAATAACCACGAGCAGTACTTC. The encoded protein is CAISEGTGNNHEQYF.

This chain's CDR3 is CASSPSGQGSYEQYF. The DNA of the CDR3 is TGTGCCAGCAGCCCCTCCGGACAGGGGTCCTACGAGCAGTACTTC. V gene TRBV13 combines with J gene TRBJ2-7; 9 positions agree with TRBD1. Trimming cost V 5 bases and J 1 base; bases outside gene matches: 6. Per the germline V gene, CDR1 is PRHDT and CDR2 is FYEKMQ (reference sequence). The CDR3 runs to 15 residues.

The rearrangement joins TRBV2 to TRBJ2-4; tentative D call: TRBD2 (5 bases). V dropped 2 bases and J dropped 6 bases, with 11 bases sitting between them. Germline V gene lookup returns CDR1 SNHLY and CDR2 FYNNEI. CDR3 length: 14 amino acids. The CDR3 here is CASSERGVLNIQYF. The CDR3 coding sequence is TGTGCCAGCAGTGAACGGGGAGTTCTAAACATTCAGTACTTC.

This chain joins TRBV19 and TRBJ1-1; 7 bases align to TRBD1. CDR3 size: 15 residues. V lost 1 base and J lost 7; bases outside the gene matches: 9. Germline V gene lookup returns CDR1 LNHDA and CDR2 SQIVND (reference sequence). This CDR3 is CASSIVGTEAREAFF. In nucleotides, the CDR3 is TGTGCCAGTAGTATAGTAGGGACAGAAGCCCGTGAAGCTTTCTTT.

The rearrangement joins TRBV11-2 to TRBJ2-1; 8 bases match TRBD2. With 4 bases clipped from V and 15 bases from J, the junction kept 5 bases outside the gene matches. Looked up from germline, CDR1 is SGHAT and CDR2 is FQNNGV. The CDR3 has 11 amino acids. CDR3 residues: CASSSSGSPFF. As DNA, the CDR3 is TGTGCCAGCAGCTCTAGCGGGTCTCCGTTCTTC.

This clone is a singleton in its sample. The chain has TRBV11-3 and TRBJ2-2; tentative D call: TRBD2 (6 bases). V gave up 5 bases and J gave up 1 base, with 14 bases separating them. Germline CDR1 is SGHNT and CDR2 is YENEEA. There are 16 residues in the CDR3. DNA of the CDR3: TGTGCCAGCAGCCGTCGCGGGGCGGGGAACACCGGGGAGCTGTTTTTT. Translating it yields CASSRRGAGNTGELFF.

This chain connects TRBV4-1 to TRBJ2-1; 14 nucleotides match TRBD2. The CDR3 consists of 15 residues. Per germline, CDR1 MGHRA and CDR2 YSYEKL. The junction had 1 base not matched to a gene; V was cut back by 4 bases and J by 5 bases. This chain's CDR3 is CASSRGLAGDNEQFF. In nucleotides, the CDR3 is TGCGCCAGCAGCCGGGGACTAGCGGGGGACAATGAGCAGTTCTTC.

The chain recombines TRBV6-5 with TRBJ1-6; D call uncertain. This CDR3 has 15 residues. Germline CDR1 is MNHEY and CDR2 is SVGAGI. The germline V and J ends were trimmed by 6 bases and 2 bases, with 11 bases remaining between them. CDR3: CASSDGGAYNSPLHF. For the CDR3, the DNA is TGTGCCAGCAGCGATGGTGGAGCCTATAATTCACCCCTCCACTTT.